Listed below are T cell receptor beta chains from one sample, sequenced in a study of blood T cell repertoires in COVID-19. The repertoire was sequenced with immunoSEQ multiplex PCR; TCRdb's copy has only in-frame clones and lacks some. The sample records around 200,000 clones, about four fifths being singletons. Sequencing was performed on peripheral blood. The receptors originated from a man over 45 with active or convalescent COVID-19. The CDR3 runs from the conserved cysteine through the conserved F or W. D genes are given only for firm matches. Clone size is shown for a subset of rows, as once, few, many or a class of expanded clone.

j_call clone_size v_call d_call cdr3_nt cdr3_aa
TRBJ1-5 . TRBV6-2/TRBV6-3 TRBD1 TGTGCCAGCAGTTACTCAGAGGCAGGGGGTGGTCAGCCCCAGCATTTT CASSYSEAGGGQPQHF
TRBJ1-3 . TRBV6-5 . TGTGCCAGCAGCCCAAGCGGGAGCTCTGGAAACACCATATATTTT CASSPSGSSGNTIYF
TRBJ2-3 once TRBV19 TRBD2 TGTGCCAGTGGGGTAGCGGGGGGTAAGGATACGCAGTATTTT CASGVAGGKDTQYF
TRBJ1-1 . TRBV5-1 . TGCGCCAGCAGTCCCCAGGGGTTTGGGACTGAAGCTTTCTTT CASSPQGFGTEAFF
TRBJ2-7 few TRBV27 TRBD1 TGTGCCAGCAAGCAGACAGGGGCATACGAGCAGTACTTC CASKQTGAYEQYF
TRBJ1-1 . TRBV25-1 . TGTGCCAGCAGCCCTCGCGTTGCGGGTATCCCCGCTGAAGCTTTCTTT CASSPRVAGIPAEAFF
TRBJ1-5 . TRBV7-2 TRBD1 TGTGCCAGCAGCTCAACAGGGGGCGCCGGTTACAGCAATCAGCCCCAGCATTTT CASSSTGGAGYSNQPQHF
TRBJ2-7 . TRBV4-2 . TGTGCCAGCAGCCAAGATCCCTCAAATGGACAGCCCTACGAGCAGTACTTC CASSQDPSNGQPYEQYF
TRBJ2-2 once TRBV3-1/TRBV3-2 TRBD2 TGTGCCAGCAGCCCCGGACTAGCGGGGGGCCCGAACACCGGGGAGCTGTTTTTT CASSPGLAGGPNTGELFF
TRBJ1-1 . TRBV7-8 . TGTGCCAGCAGCTTAGGGCGGGGATCTGCTTTCTTT CASSLGRGSAFF
TRBJ1-2 . TRBV11-2 . TGTGCCAGCAGCTTAGATCTGAACAGGCCATTCTATGGCTACACCTTC CASSLDLNRPFYGYTF
TRBJ2-7 . TRBV7-8 TRBD2 TGTGCCAGCAGCCGCCGGACTAGCGGGGGGACCTACGAGCAGTACTTC CASSRRTSGGTYEQYF